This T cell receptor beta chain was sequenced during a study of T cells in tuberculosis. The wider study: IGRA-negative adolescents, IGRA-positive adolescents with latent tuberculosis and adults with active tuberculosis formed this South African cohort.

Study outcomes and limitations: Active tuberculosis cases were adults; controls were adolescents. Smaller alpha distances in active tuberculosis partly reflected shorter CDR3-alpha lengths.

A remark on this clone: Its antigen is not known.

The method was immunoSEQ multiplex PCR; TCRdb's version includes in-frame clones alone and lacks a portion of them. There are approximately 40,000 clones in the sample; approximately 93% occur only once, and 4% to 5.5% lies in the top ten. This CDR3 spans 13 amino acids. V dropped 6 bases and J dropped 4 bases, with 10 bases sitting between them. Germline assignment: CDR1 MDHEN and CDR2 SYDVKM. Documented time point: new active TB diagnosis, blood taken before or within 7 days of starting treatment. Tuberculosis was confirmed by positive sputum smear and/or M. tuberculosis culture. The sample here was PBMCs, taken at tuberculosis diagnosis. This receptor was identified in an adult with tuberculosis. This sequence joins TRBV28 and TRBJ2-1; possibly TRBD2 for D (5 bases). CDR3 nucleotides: TGTGCCAGCAGCCGTCGGACTTACAATGAGCAGTTCTTC. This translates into CASSRRTYNEQFF.